A selection of T cell receptor beta chains follows, all from one sample in a study of T cell responses to AZD1222 COVID-19 vaccine. Sequencing used immunoSEQ multiplex PCR; TCRdb keeps in-frame clones, though not all of them. The table records tens of thousands of clones, less than 85% of them present only once. The sample in question was peripheral blood, obtained 28 days after the second AZD1222 dose. The receptor set was obtained from an adult who received the AZD1222 COVID-19 vaccine. Both conserved end residues are part of each CDR3. Fields, in order: J gene, clone size, V gene, D gene, CDR3 DNA, CDR3 protein. A D gene is named only where the DNA matches it firmly. Rows give clone size only sometimes, using once, few, many, or a class for an expanded clone.

>TRBJ1-2|once|TRBV27|-
TGTGCCAGCAGTTTAATGGGGGGCGCGAGGGGCTACACCTTC
CASSLMGGARGYTF
>TRBJ1-2|few|TRBV15|-
TGTGCCACCAGCAGAGACGGTGATGGAGGCTACACCTTC
CATSRDGDGGYTF
>TRBJ1-5|-|TRBV28|-
TGTGCCAGCAGTTTGGAGGGGGTCATGGATCAGCCCCAGCATTTT
CASSLEGVMDQPQHF
>TRBJ2-7|few|TRBV7-9|TRBD2
TGTGCCAGCAGCTCCCCGACTAGCGGGAGAGTAATCGACGAGCAGTACTTC
CASSSPTSGRVIDEQYF
>TRBJ2-3|-|TRBV19|TRBD1
TGTGCCAGTAGTATAGAGGGACCGACAGGGAGCACAGATACGCAGTATTTT
CASSIEGPTGSTDTQYF
>TRBJ2-1|few|TRBV5-6|TRBD2
TGTGCCAGCAGCTTACAGACTAGCGGGGACTACAATGAGCAGTTCTTC
CASSLQTSGDYNEQFF
>TRBJ2-5|-|TRBV9|-
TGTGCCAGCAGCGTAGCGTCTTCGAAAGAGACCCAGTACTTC
CASSVASSKETQYF
>TRBJ2-3|few|TRBV11-2|-
TGTGCCAGCAGCTTTCTCGACGTCGGAGATACGCAGTATTTT
CASSFLDVGDTQYF
>TRBJ2-7|-|TRBV18|TRBD1
TGTGCCAGCTCACCACAGGGGGCATCCTACGAGCAGTACTTC
CASSPQGASYEQYF
>TRBJ2-7|-|TRBV6-2/TRBV6-3|-
TGTGCCAGCAGCCTCCCCCGGGGGAGAAGCGGGTACGAGCAGTACTTC
CASSLPRGRSGYEQYF
>TRBJ2-2|-|TRBV19|TRBD1
TGTGCCAGTAGTATAACTAGACAGGGGGCGAACACCGGGGAGCTGTTTTTT
CASSITRQGANTGELFF
>TRBJ2-3|-|TRBV20-1|-
TGCAGTGCCACGACCGATACGCAGTATTTT
CSATTDTQYF
>TRBJ2-5|-|TRBV19|TRBD2
TGTGCCAGTAGTATTTTGGGGGGGACCAAAGAGACCCAGTACTTC
CASSILGGTKETQYF
>TRBJ2-3|-|TRBV5-6|TRBD1
TGTGCCAGCAGCCCCCTGTATTGGGACAGCAACCCAGATACGCAGTATTTT
CASSPLYWDSNPDTQYF
>TRBJ2-3|-|TRBV10-3|TRBD2
TGTGCCATCAGCGAGGGAGGGGTAAATACGCAGTATTTT
CAISEGGVNTQYF
>TRBJ2-4|few|TRBV6-2/TRBV6-3|TRBD1
TGTGCCAGCAGTTACTCGGAGGCAGGGGGCAAAGCCAAAAACATTCAGTACTTC
CASSYSEAGGKAKNIQYF
>TRBJ2-1|-|TRBV20-1|TRBD2
TGCAGTGCTCGTGGACTAGCGGCAAATGAGCAGTTCTTC
CSARGLAANEQFF
>TRBJ1-1|once|TRBV7-9|-
TGTGCCAGCAGCCCCGACATTCCTAAGGAAGCTTTCTTT
CASSPDIPKEAFF
>TRBJ2-7|few|TRBV2|-
TGTGCCAGCAGTGAATCGAGGGCACGAAGCTCCTACGAGCAGTACTTC
CASSESRARSSYEQYF
>TRBJ2-1|few|TRBV27|-
TGTGCCAGCAGACCGAGGGTCCGCGAATCCTACAATGAGCAGTTCTTC
CASRPRVRESYNEQFF
>TRBJ2-5|once|TRBV10-3|-
TGTGCCATCAGTGTTGGGCAGGGGCAGTACCAAGAGACCCAGTACTTC
CAISVGQGQYQETQYF
>TRBJ2-7|-|TRBV13|TRBD1
TGTGCCAGCAGCCCGACAGGGTTGGTCGAGCAGTACTTC
CASSPTGLVEQYF
>TRBJ2-7|-|TRBV10-1|-
TGCGCCAGCAGTGGGCCAAACGTATACGAGCAGTACTTC
CASSGPNVYEQYF
>TRBJ2-1|-|TRBV10-3|TRBD2
TGTGCCATCAGTGAGTCGTTGGGACTAGCGGGGTACAATGAGCAGTTCTTC
CAISESLGLAGYNEQFF
>TRBJ1-4|-|TRBV3-1/TRBV3-2|TRBD1
TGTGCCAGCAGCCAGGGCAGGGGGCGTGAAAAACTGTTTTTT
CASSQGRGREKLFF
>TRBJ1-3|-|TRBV11-2|-
TGTGCCAGCAGCTTGGCAGGGGCCCGATCTGGAAACACCATATATTTT
CASSLAGARSGNTIYF
>TRBJ1-5|-|TRBV30|-
TGTGCCTGGAGCGGAACAGAGTATAGCAATCAGCCCCAGCATTTT
CAWSGTEYSNQPQHF
>TRBJ2-1|-|TRBV29-1|-
TGCAGCGTTGACGCCCCTCGTTCCTACAATGAGCAGTTCTTC
CSVDAPRSYNEQFF
>TRBJ2-3|-|TRBV19|TRBD2
TGTGCCACGTCGGCCCGTAGCGGGACTAGCACAGATACGCAGTATTTT
CATSARSGTSTDTQYF
>TRBJ2-1|-|TRBV7-2|TRBD2
TGTGCCAGCAGCACCGGACTAGTCGGGAATGAGCAGTTCTTC
CASSTGLVGNEQFF
>TRBJ2-6|-|TRBV19|-
TGTGCCAGTAGTATCGGTTACTCTGGGGCCAACGTCCTGACTTTC
CASSIGYSGANVLTF